The source of this T cell receptor beta chain is a study of OX40 agonist ivuxolimab in advanced cancers. On the study more broadly: Earlier treatment with anti-PD-1, anti-PD-L1 or anti-CTLA-4 was permitted, and under 50% had received some. General study findings and limits: The antigen specificity of the peripheral T cells (those that were expanded) was not determined. CD4+ and CD8+ T cells in blood underwent clonal expansion by week 6 at 0.1 to 3.0 mg/kg.

Germline assignment: CDR1 MNHEY and CDR2 SMNVEV (reference sequence). CDR3 length: 12 residues. Trimming removed 5 bases at V and 7 bases at J, with 9 bases between. Blood sampling was done at baseline, cycle 4 day 1, and cycle 7 day 1. The protocol was immunoSEQ multiplex PCR, while the TCRdb copy is restricted to in-frame clones and leaves out a portion. The sample contains more than 65,000 clones, around nine tenths of which appear only once. In the case of this clone: Its antigen is still unknown.

The receptor was derived from an adult with an advanced solid tumor such as melanoma, head and neck, liver or kidney cancer. The source material was CD4+ or CD8+ T cells sorted from blood, sampled in a trial of the OX40 agonist ivuxolimab. The rearrangement uses TRBV27 and TRBJ1-5; D unresolved. The CDR3: CASSPIGQPQHF. CDR3 DNA sequence: TGTGCCAGCAGTCCCATTGGCCAGCCCCAGCATTTT.